These 6 T cell receptor beta chains were all obtained from the same sample, sequenced in a study of blood T cell repertoires in COVID-19. Measured with immunoSEQ multiplex PCR; TCRdb has only the in-frame clones, and not every one. The table records 270,000 or so clones, 89% of them present only once. Sequencing was performed on peripheral blood. These receptors were taken from a middle-aged woman who had recovered from COVID-19.

The gene calls are TRBV2 and TRBJ2-1, with D possibly being TRBD1 (6 bases). The germline CDR1 and CDR2 sequences are SNHLY and FYNNEI. The CDR3 is 11 residues long. V gave up 6 bases and J gave up 13 bases, with 13 bases separating them. The CDR3, as DNA: TGTGCCAGCAGCGATACAGGGAGCCAGTTCTTC. Protein sequence: CASSDTGSQFF.

This clone has just one count. The chain joins TRBV7-9 to TRBJ2-1, with 7 bases identical to TRBD2. The CDR3 is made up of 16 amino acids. The germline V gene encodes CDR1 SEHNR and CDR2 FQNEAQ (reference sequence). Germline trimming cut 3 bases from V and 1 base from J; bases unmatched to any gene: 6. The chain's CDR3 is CASSFYGGISYNEQFF. CDR3 in DNA: TGTGCCAGCAGCTTCTACGGGGGGATATCCTACAATGAGCAGTTCTTC.

This clone was observed a few times. This rearrangement joins TRBV11-2 to TRBJ1-1, with D unresolved. The CDR3 has 13 amino acids. CDR1 and CDR2 from the germline V gene are SGHAT and FQNNGV. V was clipped by 1 base and J by 10 bases, with 13 bases between them. CDR3: CASSLGIEGRAFF. CDR3 sequence (DNA): TGTGCCAGCAGCTTAGGGATAGAGGGAAGAGCTTTCTTT.

The chain is built from TRBV30 and TRBJ1-2; TRBD1 might be the D (5 bases). With 0 bases removed from V and 4 bases from J, the gap between germline ends came to 9 bases. Germline V gene data show CDR1 as GTSNPN and CDR2 as SVGIG (reference sequence). This CDR3 contains 13 residues. The CDR3 spells CAWSVGHSYGYTF. The CDR3 DNA sequence: TGTGCCTGGAGTGTAGGACATTCCTATGGCTACACCTTC.

This chain uses TRBV6-2 or TRBV6-3 with TRBJ2-5; D might be TRBD2 (5 bases). V lost 4 bases, J lost 2 bases, and 11 bases lay in between. CDR1 is MNHEY and CDR2 is SVGEGT in the germline V gene. The CDR3 loop spans 14 amino acids. CDR3 nucleotides: TGTGCCAGCAGTTTCCAGCGGAGACAAGAGACCCAGTACTTC. Its protein is CASSFQRRQETQYF.

The gene calls are TRBV11-2 and TRBJ2-1, with 8 bases aligning to TRBD2. The CDR3 runs 13 residues. Germline lookup yields CDR1 SGHAT and CDR2 FQNNGV. Trimming removed 5 bases from V and 6 bases from J; junction bases left unmatched: 3. In DNA form, the CDR3 reads TGTGCCAGCAGCCCCGGGACTAGCAATGAGCAGTTCTTC. Encoded protein: CASSPGTSNEQFF. The entire variable domain, with the rest obtained from reference TRBV11-2 and TRBJ2-1, is as follows: EAGVAQSPRYKIIEKRQSVAFWCNPISGHATLYWYQQILGQGPKLLIQFQNNGVVDDSQLPKDRFSAERLKGVDSTLKIQPAKLEDSAVYLCASSPGTSNEQFFGPGTRLTVL.